These T cell receptor beta chains were read from a single sample in a study of T-cell memory formation after mild COVID-19. TCRdb reprocessed the 5' RACE reads with MiXCR, giving one entry per CDR3 protein. The sample includes about 560,000 distinct CDR3 sequences, 20% to 25% seen only once; the top ten take under 8.5%. Specimen: PBMCs or a T cell subset sorted from them (not recorded which). The receptors were sampled from an adult woman who had mild COVID-19 (a few samples of this study predate the infection). Cell type and time point are not known. Both conserved end residues are part of each CDR3.

V gene,J gene,CDR3 protein
TRBV6-6,TRBJ1-6,CATTMLGANSPLHF
TRBV7-3,TRBJ2-1,CASSTTSPSNEQFF
TRBV6-1,TRBJ1-1,CASTLNKRTEAFF
TRBV20-1,TRBJ2-7,CSARDIRGYYEQYF
TRBV21-1,TRBJ2-7,CASSTKGECYEQYF
TRBV6-6,TRBJ1-2,CASSYVGGPTYYGYTF
TRBV27,TRBJ1-1,CASSSQVNTEAFF
TRBV20-1,TRBJ2-3,CSAREGTSGRDTQYF
TRBV12-3/TRBV12-4,TRBJ1-1,CATRGTKFEAFF
TRBV2,TRBJ1-2,CASRVPAGQNYGYTF
TRBV6-6,TRBJ2-4,CASSYGTGKNIQYF
TRBV7-2,TRBJ2-7,CASSLRWAGEQYF
TRBV6-5,TRBJ2-5,CASSQGGGPQETQYF
TRBV7-2,TRBJ2-7,CASSHAPGNYEQYF
TRBV6-5,TRBJ1-2,CASSYSKLYYGYTF
TRBV4-2,TRBJ1-5,CASSQDLTVNQPQHF